This T cell receptor (beta chain) originates from a study of T-cell reconstitution after alpha-beta-depleted transplantation in children (dated by TCRdb to 2016 to 2018). About the full investigation: Using TCR repertoire profiling, the study followed T-cell immune reconstitution in a quantitative way in children after TCRalphabeta/CD19-depleted allogeneic hematopoietic cell transplantation. What the research found in general, with its limitations: Over subsequent months, a decline in hyperexpanded clone frequencies was noted, and after one year, T-cell counts and TCRbeta diversity were mostly ascribed to newly produced T cells. In some patients, high TCRbeta diversity at day 60 was attributed to recipient T cells and intrathymic progenitors that had survived conditioning. About two months after transplant, the apparently early recovery of alphabetaT-cell counts reportedly depended on just several hundred clones that had expanded rapidly and came from non-depleted graft cells.

This sample's treatment or condition label indicates: allogeneic hematopoietic cell transplantation with graft depleted of TCRalphabeta T cells and CD19 B cells. TCRalphabeta/CD19-depleted allogeneic hematopoietic cell grafts were given to the transplant recipients, all of whom were children. This clonotype was seen a handful of times. This clone's antigen is unknown. No much larger clonotype is one base removed from it; base qualities were not supplied. The library was made by PCR. The instrument given in TCRdb is Illumina HiSeq 2500. TCR libraries were prepared with molecular barcoding, using unique molecular identifiers to normalize TCRbeta repertoire quantification. TCRdb's own reprocessing of the public reads used fastp at Q25 and MiXCR and kept productive beta chains. Rows are combined by CDR3 protein, so each entry shows the most common genes and DNA. This sample lists 90,000 to 120,000 distinct CDR3 sequences; 5.5% to 6.5% were detected once. Roughly 24% of the sample is taken by the ten largest.

Including the terminal cysteine and phenylalanine, the CDR3 comprises 11 residues. The DNA shown is the 33-base CDR3, in frame from base 1. The germline V gene sets CDR1 to SGHDT and CDR2 to YYEEEE. V and J are trimmed by 1 base and 12 bases, and the gene matches miss 1 base of the junction. This sequence was found in a male patient aged 2 to 9 who had a stem cell transplant for acute lymphoblastic leukemia, so the T cells may come from the graft donor. The material sequenced was PBMCs, mostly from graft donor cells, taken 360 days after TCRalphabeta/CD19-depleted stem cell transplant. The V gene is TRBV5-6 and the J gene is TRBJ2-1, and TRBD2 matches 7 of the central bases. The CDR3 here reads CASSLSGTQFF. The sequenced DNA is TGTGCCAGCAGCTTGAGCGGGACGCAGTTCTTC.